The present entry profiles one TCR beta chain with its context. Its target is not known. Its ends do not fully match the called genes, so a read error is possible. The sample originates from a study of T cell repertoires in cytomegalovirus infection. Findings of the study overall: Clonotypes of TCR beta that were HLA-C-restricted and CMV-specific dominated the ex vivo response.

TCRdb itself ran the reads through MiXCR, one entry per CDR3 protein. This sample carries roughly 860,000 distinct CDR3 sequences, about 33% of them seen once, and the ten largest clones take under 15%. Germline loops: CDR1 SNHLY, CDR2 FYNNEI. The CDR3 runs 15 residues. The chain is built from TRBV2 and TRBJ2-1, with D unclear. The TCR was taken from a human donor in good health (CMV status not recorded). Some clones in this sample may be carry-over from other donors' samples. Here the sequenced sample was cultured CD8+ T cells from PBMCs, taken from culture after CMV antigen stimulation. The CDR3 coding sequence is TGTGTCAGCACCTTCGGTAGGCAGGCCCACAATGAGCAGTTCTTC. Its translation is CVSTFGRQAHNEQFF.